The entry below gives a single T cell receptor beta chain sequence along with its context. V was clipped by 5 bases and J by 7 bases, with 12 bases between them. The CDR3 is 13 residues long. CDR1 and CDR2 (germline): SGHNT, YYREEE (reference sequence). The data belong to a study of blood T cell repertoires in COVID-19. The overall study: From the United States, Italy and Spain came samples of acute and convalescent COVID-19. The analysed material was cDNA or gDNA that came from T cells, B-cell-depleted T cells, or PBMCs.

Measured with immunoSEQ multiplex PCR; TCRdb has only the in-frame clones, and not every one. The sample yields about 100,000 clones, around 79% seen once. The sample comprised peripheral blood. J is TRBJ1-4 and V is TRBV5-4; maybe TRBD1 (5 bases). The sequence was collected from a human donor in a cohort sampled during active COVID-19. The DNA of the CDR3 is TGTGCCAGCAGAGACAGATCTGGTGAAAAACTGTTTTTT. Translated, it gives CASRDRSGEKLFF.